The rows below give T cell receptor beta chains drawn from one sample of a study of human T cells and chemical hapten exposure. TCRdb analysed the RACE reads with MiXCR anew, one entry per CDR3 protein. This table holds about 52,000 distinct CDR3 sequences, approximately 9.7% found once. The source material was whole blood, sampled in connection with sensitization to the hapten diphenylcyclopropenone (DPC). These receptor sequences come from a woman aged 25 to 45 with alopecia areata. Some clones in this sample may be carry-over from other donors' samples. Each CDR3 is given with its conserved first and last residue. D genes are given only for firm matches.

D gene,V gene,CDR3 protein
.,TRBV5-1,CASSLLGTANTEAFF
.,TRBV15,CATSRDGQGPGELFF
TRBD2,TRBV5-1,CASSLTPAAGGGTDTQYF
.,TRBV18,CASSPLPTKGRGEAFF
.,TRBV4-1,CASRRDTQYF
TRBD1,TRBV3-1,CASSQDTGGYNEQFF
TRBD1,TRBV20-1,CSATRPGTENTQYF
.,TRBV7-2,CASSYRDTDTQYF
.,TRBV6-4,CASSDSTEAFF
.,TRBV18,CASSRDTNTGELFF
TRBD2,TRBV13,CASRRGEVETQYF
TRBD2,TRBV9,CASSVASGGTDTQYF
TRBD2,TRBV28,CASSSGGTYNEQFF
TRBD1,TRBV7-2,CASSFTTGSNQPQHF
.,TRBV20-1,CSARSDRPPSTDTQYF
.,TRBV7-2,CASSLAWAGREDGYTF
TRBD1,TRBV6-5,CASSPPGTGNGYTF
TRBD2,TRBV9,CASSPRLAGGLGDTQYF
.,TRBV12-3/TRBV12-4,CASIRGSSYGQPQHF
.,TRBV18,CASSPPVIGGYTEAFF
.,TRBV3-1,CASSQVSGGGGEKLFF
.,TRBV7-9,CASSPSNPSHYEQYF
.,TRBV30,CAWSVGILSNQPQHF
TRBD2,TRBV20-1,CSARGSSGVADTQYF
TRBD1,TRBV3-1,CASSQDSGGLQPQHF
.,TRBV7-9,CASSLGQAGTEAFF
TRBD1,TRBV5-1,CASSRETGVGETQYF
TRBD2,TRBV2,CASAGLAGHRKQYF
.,TRBV5-4,CASSWDSGDEKLFF
.,TRBV5-1,CASSLAGVMDNEQFF